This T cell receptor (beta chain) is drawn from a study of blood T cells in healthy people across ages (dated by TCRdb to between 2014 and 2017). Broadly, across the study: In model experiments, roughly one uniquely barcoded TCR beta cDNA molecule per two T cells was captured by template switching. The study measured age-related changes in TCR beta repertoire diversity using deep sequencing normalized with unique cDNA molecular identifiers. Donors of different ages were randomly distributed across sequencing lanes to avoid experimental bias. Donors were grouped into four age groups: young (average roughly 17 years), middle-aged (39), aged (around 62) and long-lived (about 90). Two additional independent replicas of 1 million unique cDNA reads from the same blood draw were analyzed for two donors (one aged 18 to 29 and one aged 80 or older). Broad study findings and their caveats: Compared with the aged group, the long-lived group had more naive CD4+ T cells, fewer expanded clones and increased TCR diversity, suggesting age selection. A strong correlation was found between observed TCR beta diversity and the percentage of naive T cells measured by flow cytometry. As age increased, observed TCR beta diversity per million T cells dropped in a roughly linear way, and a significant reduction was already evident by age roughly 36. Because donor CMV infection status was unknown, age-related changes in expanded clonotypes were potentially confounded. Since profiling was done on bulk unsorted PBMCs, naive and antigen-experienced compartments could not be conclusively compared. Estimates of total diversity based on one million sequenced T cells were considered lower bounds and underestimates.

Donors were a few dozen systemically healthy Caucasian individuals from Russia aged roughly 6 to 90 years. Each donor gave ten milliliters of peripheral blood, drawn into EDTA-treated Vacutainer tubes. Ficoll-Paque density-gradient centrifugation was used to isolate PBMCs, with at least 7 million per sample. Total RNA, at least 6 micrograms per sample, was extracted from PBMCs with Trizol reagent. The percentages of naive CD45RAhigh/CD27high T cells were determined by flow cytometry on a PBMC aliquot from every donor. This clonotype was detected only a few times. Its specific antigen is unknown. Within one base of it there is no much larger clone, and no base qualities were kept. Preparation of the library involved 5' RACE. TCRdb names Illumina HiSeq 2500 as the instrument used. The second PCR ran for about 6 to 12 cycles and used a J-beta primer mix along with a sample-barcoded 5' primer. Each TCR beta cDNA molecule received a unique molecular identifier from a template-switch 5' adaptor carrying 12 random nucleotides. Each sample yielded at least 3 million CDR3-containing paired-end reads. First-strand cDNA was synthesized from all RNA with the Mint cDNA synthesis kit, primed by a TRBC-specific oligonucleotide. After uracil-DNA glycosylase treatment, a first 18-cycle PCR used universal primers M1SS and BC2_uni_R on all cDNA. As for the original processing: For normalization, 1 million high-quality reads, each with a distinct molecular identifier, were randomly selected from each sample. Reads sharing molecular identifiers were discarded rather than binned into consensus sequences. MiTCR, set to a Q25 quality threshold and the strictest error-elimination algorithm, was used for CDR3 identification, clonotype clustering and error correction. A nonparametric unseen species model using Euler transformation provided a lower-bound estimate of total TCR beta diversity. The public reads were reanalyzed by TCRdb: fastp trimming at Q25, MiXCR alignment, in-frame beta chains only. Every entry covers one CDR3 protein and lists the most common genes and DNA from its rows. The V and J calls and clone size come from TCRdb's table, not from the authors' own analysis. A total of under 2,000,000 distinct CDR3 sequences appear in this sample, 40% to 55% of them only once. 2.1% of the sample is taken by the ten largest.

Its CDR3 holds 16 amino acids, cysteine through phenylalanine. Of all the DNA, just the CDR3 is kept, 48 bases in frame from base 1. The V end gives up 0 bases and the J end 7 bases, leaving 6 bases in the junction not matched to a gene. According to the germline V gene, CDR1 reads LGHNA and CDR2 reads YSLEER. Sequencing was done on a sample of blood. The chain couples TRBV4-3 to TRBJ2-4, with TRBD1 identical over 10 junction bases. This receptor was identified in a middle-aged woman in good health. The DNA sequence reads TGCGCCAGCAGCCAAGATGGACAGGGGGAGGACAACATTCAGTACTTC. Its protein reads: CASSQDGQGEDNIQYF.